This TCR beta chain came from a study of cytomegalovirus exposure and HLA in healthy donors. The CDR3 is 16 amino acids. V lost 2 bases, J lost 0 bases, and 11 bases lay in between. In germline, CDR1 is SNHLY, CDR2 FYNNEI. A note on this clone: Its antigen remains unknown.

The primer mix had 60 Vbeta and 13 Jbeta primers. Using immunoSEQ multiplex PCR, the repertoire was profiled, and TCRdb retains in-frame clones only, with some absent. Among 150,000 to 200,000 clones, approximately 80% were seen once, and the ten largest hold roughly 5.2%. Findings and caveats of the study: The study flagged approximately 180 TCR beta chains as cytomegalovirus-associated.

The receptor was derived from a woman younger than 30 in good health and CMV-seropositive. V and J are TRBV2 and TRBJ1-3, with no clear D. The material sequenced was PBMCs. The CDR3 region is CASSERLTSSGNTIYF. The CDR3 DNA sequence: TGTGCCAGCAGTGAACGACTGACCTCCTCTGGAAACACCATATATTTT.